These 30 T cell receptor beta chains share one sample of origin, sequenced in a study of CD8+CD57+ T cells in acquired aplastic anemia (dated by TCRdb to the late 2010s). Patients chosen for sequencing had shown expansion of CD8+CD57+ cells by flow cytometry. The reads were generated on an Illumina HiSeq 2000. Genomic DNA was used as template for profiling of TCR beta VDJ combinations and CDR3 sequences. Using fastp at Q25 and MiXCR, TCRdb reprocessed the public reads and kept productive beta chains. Identical CDR3 proteins give one entry, which carries the most common genes and DNA. Here the sample has about 160,000 distinct CDR3 sequences; around 48% occur a single time. The ten biggest clones cover about 2.6% of the sample. The sample taken for sequencing was sorted CD4+, CD8+, or CD8+CD57+ T cells (not recorded which) from PBMCs. All receptors derive from a human donor with aplastic anemia.

V and J are TRBV10-3 and TRBJ2-7; 12 bases are a match to TRBD2. The CDR3 runs 14 residues. V lost 6 bases, J lost 8 bases, and 8 bases stayed unmatched. The germline gives CDR1 ENHRY, CDR2 SYGVKD. The CDR3 reads CAIRTSGSAYKQYF. CDR3 DNA sequence: TGTGCCATCAGGACTAGCGGGAGTGCGTACAAGCAGTACTTC.

The table lists this clonotype with many counts. The chain carries TRBV7-2 and TRBJ2-1, with D maybe TRBD2 (5 bases). The germline CDR1 and CDR2 sequences are SGHTA and FQGNSA. The CDR3 loop spans 17 amino acids. V was trimmed by 8 bases and J by 1 base, leaving 21 bases between them. The CDR3 loop is CASGGSVVGRSYNEQFF. The DNA for the CDR3 is TGTGCCAGCGGCGGTAGCGTTGTCGGTCGTTCCTACAATGAGCAGTTCTTC. The full variable domain, in which reference TRBV7-2 and TRBJ2-1 provide the parts outside the CDR3, is GAGVSQSPSNKVTEKGKDVELRCDPISGHTALYWYRQSLGQGLEFLIYFQGNSAPDKSGLPSDRFSAERTGGSVSTLTIQRTQQEDSAVYLCASGGSVVGRSYNEQFFGPGTRLTVL.

This clonotype was recorded many times. This chain links TRBV5-5 with TRBJ2-4; 9 bases align to TRBD1. CDR1 and CDR2 from the germline V gene are SGHKS and YYEKEE (reference sequence). With 4 bases clipped from V and 0 bases from J, the junction kept 11 bases outside the gene matches. The CDR3 consists of 18 residues. The CDR3 nucleotides read TGTGCCAGCAGCCCCCTGTACCGGGACAGGGTAGCCAAAAACATTCAGTACTTC. It specifies CASSPLYRDRVAKNIQYF.

The V call is TRBV14, the J call TRBJ2-6; D gene ambiguous. The CDR3 runs to 15 residues. The V gene lost 0 bases and the J gene lost 1 base, with 4 bases spanning the gap. Germline CDR1 and CDR2: SGHDN and FVKESK. CDR3 amino acids: CASSQEGSGANVLTF. CDR3 in DNA: TGTGCCAGCAGCCAAGAAGGATCTGGGGCCAACGTCCTGACTTTC.

This clonotype was counted ten times or more. The genes are TRBV19 and TRBJ1-5, with D unclear. V was trimmed by 3 bases and J by 2 bases, leaving 14 bases between them. The CDR3 runs to 16 residues. Germline lookup yields CDR1 LNHDA and CDR2 SQIVND (reference sequence). CDR3 bases: TGTGCCAGTAGTATGGTCCCCCAGGTACGCAATCAGCCCCAGCATTTT. This encodes CASSMVPQVRNQPQHF. The whole variable domain, remainder taken from reference TRBV19 and TRBJ1-5, is DGGITQSPKYLFRKEGQNVTLSCEQNLNHDAMYWYRQDPGQGLRLIYYSQIVNDFQKGDIAEGYSVSREKKESFPLTVTSAQKNPTAFYLCASSMVPQVRNQPQHFGDGTRLSIL.

A word on this clonotype: One end of the junction is discordant with germline, which a read error may explain. The chain is built from TRBV12-3 or TRBV12-4 and TRBJ2-2, with D possibly being TRBD1 (6 bases). This CDR3 contains 15 residues. The CDR3 protein is CASSLTGQVAGELFF. The CDR3, as DNA: TGTGCCAGCAGTTTAACAGGGCAAGTCGCCGGAGAGCTGTTTTTT.

The rearrangement joins TRBV3-1 to TRBJ1-1, with D possibly matching TRBD1 (6 bases). The CDR3 sequence is 13 residues long. The V and J ends lost 2 bases and 6 bases respectively, with 10 bases between them. Germline-derived CDR1 and CDR2 are LGHDT and YNNKEL (reference sequence). CDR3 protein: CASSQLTGSEAFF. The CDR3 coding sequence is TGTGCCAGCAGCCAACTAACAGGGTCTGAAGCTTTCTTT.

The CDR3 coding sequence is TGTGCCAGCAGCTCCGTAGAGTCACCCCTCCACTTT. It translates to CASSSVESPLHF. This chain uses TRBV12-3 or TRBV12-4 with TRBJ1-6, with D uncertain. The CDR3 extends over 12 amino acids. V was trimmed by 6 bases and J by 10 bases, leaving 10 bases between them.

On this clonotype itself: The junction departs from germline at one end; a sequencing error may be responsible. This chain links TRBV25-1 with TRBJ2-7; the D gene is possibly TRBD1 (6 bases). CDR1 and CDR2 (germline): MGHDK, SYGVNS. The CDR3 consists of 12 residues. The CDR3 is CASSQQGYEQHF. DNA of the CDR3: TGTGCCAGCAGTCAACAGGGATACGAGCAGCACTTC.

This clonotype was seen at least ten times. The V call is TRBV5-1, the J call TRBJ2-7, with TRBD2 matching over 11 bases. CDR1 and CDR2 (germline): SGHRS, YFSETQ. Losses at the gene ends were 4 bases for V and 5 bases for J; bases not matched to a gene: 11. The CDR3 is made up of 16 amino acids. The CDR3 is CASSTDSGRVQNEQYF. CDR3 DNA sequence: TGCGCCAGCAGCACCGATAGCGGGAGGGTCCAGAACGAGCAGTACTTC. Using reference TRBV5-1 and TRBJ2-7 for the parts outside the CDR3, the full variable domain is KAGVTQTPRYLIKTRGQQVTLSCSPISGHRSVSWYQQTPGQGLQFLFEYFSETQRNKGNFPGRFSGRQFSNSRSEMNVSTLELGDSALYLCASSTDSGRVQNEQYFGPGTRLTVT.

The chain uses TRBV3-1 and TRBJ1-1; 7 bases are a match to TRBD1. Trimming took 1 base from V and 8 from J; bases not matched to a gene: 1. The CDR3 is 12 residues long. Germline-derived CDR1 and CDR2 are LGHDT and YNNKEL (reference sequence). The CDR3 sequence: CASSQAGGEAFF. For the CDR3, the DNA is TGTGCCAGCAGCCAAGCAGGGGGAGAAGCTTTCTTT.

J is TRBJ1-4 and V is TRBV9; D perhaps matches TRBD1 (5 bases). This CDR3 spans 12 amino acids. V lost 10 bases and J lost 7, with 14 bases in between. Germline V CDR1 and CDR2: SGDLS, YYNGEE. In nucleotides, the CDR3 is TGTGCCTCCGGGGGTTTAGGTGAAAAACTGTTTTTT. Translation: CASGGLGEKLFF.

This clonotype was observed many times. The chain uses TRBV6-5 and TRBJ1-6; D is unclear. CDR1 and CDR2 (germline): MNHEY, SVGAGI. Trimming cost V 6 bases and J 1 base, with 7 bases left between them. CDR3 length equals 14 residues. CDR3 nucleotide sequence: TGTGCCAGCAGCTGGGAGTCCTATAATTCACCCCTCCACTTT. Translation: CASSWESYNSPLHF.

The V gene is TRBV29-1, the J gene TRBJ2-3; 8 nucleotides align to TRBD1. Germline CDR1 is SQVTM and CDR2 is ANQGSEA. V was clipped by 7 bases and J by 2 bases; unmatched bases: 11. CDR3 length equals 15 residues. The CDR3 nucleotides are TGCAGCGCTGTGGACAGGGAGTATGACACAGATACGCAGTATTTT. Amino acids: CSAVDREYDTDTQYF.

This clonotype came up a few times. The rearrangement links TRBV19 to TRBJ1-6; D possibly corresponds to TRBD1 (6 bases). Germline V lookup: CDR1 LNHDA, CDR2 SQIVND (reference sequence). V dropped 9 bases and J dropped 7 bases, with 13 bases sitting between them. The CDR3 contains 13 residues. The CDR3 loop reads CASAFRGNSPLHF. CDR3 in DNA: TGTGCCAGCGCTTTCAGGGGAAATTCACCCCTCCACTTT.

The V gene is TRBV20-1, the J gene TRBJ2-5; D could derive from TRBD1 or TRBD2 (7 bases each). This CDR3 comprises 15 residues. Trimming removed 0 bases at V and 2 bases at J, with 13 bases between. The germline V gene encodes CDR1 DFQATT and CDR2 SNEGSKA (reference sequence). The CDR3 nucleotides read TGCAGTGCTAGAGATCCCAGGGGGGGGCAAGAGACCCAGTACTTC. This translates into CSARDPRGGQETQYF.

J is TRBJ1-1 and V is TRBV10-3, with 7 bases aligning to TRBD1. Trimming removed 6 bases from V and 4 bases from J; junction bases left unmatched: 8. There are 14 residues in the CDR3. CDR1 ENHRY and CDR2 SYGVKD come from the germline V gene. Written as DNA, the CDR3 is TGTGCCATCAGCGGACAGGTTGGTGGCACTGAAGCTTTCTTT. This sequence encodes CAISGQVGGTEAFF.

The chain combines TRBV2 with TRBJ2-1; 7 bases are a match to TRBD1. The CDR3 runs to 12 residues. J was trimmed by 7 bases and V by 7 bases; bases with no gene match: 4. Germline-derived CDR1 and CDR2 are SNHLY and FYNNEI. Here the CDR3 reads CASTVTGNEQFF. The CDR3 DNA is TGTGCCAGCACCGTGACAGGGAATGAGCAGTTCTTC.

This clonotype was picked up a small number of times. The chain employs TRBV6-2 or TRBV6-3 and TRBJ2-3, with TRBD2 matching over 9 bases. Germline lookup yields CDR1 MNHEY and CDR2 SVGEGT. The CDR3 covers 15 residues. J lost 0 bases, V lost 10 bases, and 8 bases had no gene match. The CDR3: CATRASGKSTDTQYF. CDR3 coding DNA: TGTGCCACCAGGGCTAGCGGGAAAAGCACAGATACGCAGTATTTT.

The rearrangement uses TRBV9 and TRBJ2-1; D might be TRBD1 or TRBD2, each matching 5 bases. Germline lookup yields CDR1 SGDLS and CDR2 YYNGEE. The CDR3 is 14 amino acids. V was cut by 6 bases and J by 8 bases, with 18 bases left in between. The CDR3 sequence: CASTKGPFGDEQFF. CDR3 DNA: TGTGCCAGCACTAAGGGACCGTTCGGCGATGAGCAGTTCTTC.

A remark on this clonotype: A read error is possible here, since a much larger clone lies one base away. The chain recombines TRBV6-1 with TRBJ1-5, with D unresolved. Trimming took 10 bases from V and 5 from J, leaving 9 bases between them. Germline V CDR1 and CDR2: MNHNS, SASEGT. This CDR3 has 11 amino acids. CDR3 nucleotide sequence: TGTGCCATCGGTCGGGATCAGCCCCAGCATTTT. As protein: CAIGRDQPQHF.

This clonotype occurred many times. This chain uses TRBV15 with TRBJ2-7; no reliable D call. Trimming removed 5 bases from V and 2 bases from J, with 16 bases in between. The CDR3 length is 15 residues. The germline gives CDR1 LNHNV, CDR2 YYDKDF (reference sequence). The CDR3 region is CATSLNPINTYEQYF. Here the CDR3 DNA reads TGTGCCACCAGCTTAAATCCAATTAACACCTACGAGCAGTACTTC.

This chain links TRBV24-1 with TRBJ2-1; 14 nucleotides match TRBD2. The CDR3 consists of 16 residues. J lost 7 bases, V lost 5 bases, and 6 bases had no gene match. CDR1 is KGHDR, CDR2 SFDVKD, per germline. CDR3 sequence reads: CATSGGGLAGANEQFF. The CDR3 nucleotides read TGTGCCACCAGTGGGGGGGGACTAGCGGGAGCAAATGAGCAGTTCTTC.

As for this clonotype: A clone one base away is much larger, so this may be a read error. The rearrangement links TRBV14 to TRBJ1-3, with a possible D match to TRBD1 (6 bases). CDR3 length: 17 amino acids. Looked up from germline, CDR1 is SGHDN and CDR2 is FVKESK. This CDR3 reads CATSHLGGPTSGDTIYF. The CDR3 bases are TGTGCCACTTCTCACTTGGGGGGCCCGACCTCTGGAGACACCATATATTTT.

This clonotype was seen repeatedly, ten times or more. The chain joins TRBV7-2 to TRBJ2-1; 8 bases are shared with TRBD1. There are 17 residues in the CDR3. The V gene end was trimmed by 5 bases and the J gene end by 0 bases; junction bases not matched to a gene: 9. The germline CDR1 and CDR2 sequences are SGHTA and FQGNSA. This CDR3 reads CASSLAGTGSSYNEQFF. CDR3 DNA: TGTGCCAGCAGCCTGGCGGGGACAGGCAGCTCCTACAATGAGCAGTTCTTC.

The chain recombines TRBV28 with TRBJ2-5; TRBD2 is a possible D gene (6 bases). This CDR3 region has 14 residues. The germline gives CDR1 MDHEN, CDR2 SYDVKM. Between the trimmed V and J ends, which lost 2 bases and 2 bases, there was a span of 9 bases. This CDR3 is CASSLKRVQETQYF. The CDR3 DNA reads as TGTGCCAGCAGTTTAAAGCGGGTACAAGAGACCCAGTACTTC.

Ten or more counts support this clonotype. This chain connects TRBV11-2 to TRBJ2-1; 10 nucleotides match TRBD2. The J segment lost 2 bases and the V segment lost 5 bases, leaving 6 bases of the junction unmatched. CDR1 and CDR2 from the germline V gene are SGHAT and FQNNGV. The CDR3 totals 16 residues. CDR3: CASSPTSGTPYNEQFF. The DNA for the CDR3 is TGTGCCAGCAGCCCAACTAGCGGGACCCCCTACAATGAGCAGTTCTTC.

To note about this clonotype: The germline gene is not matched at one end of the junction; a read error may be the cause. The chain employs TRBV5-4 and TRBJ2-1, with TRBD2 identical over 16 bases. Looked up from germline, CDR1 is SGHNT and CDR2 is YYREEE (reference sequence). There are 19 residues in the CDR3. CDR3 sequence: CASSLLGLAGGSSHNEQFF. In DNA, the CDR3 is TGTGCCAGCAGCTTGTTGGGACTAGCGGGAGGGAGCTCCCACAATGAGCAGTTCTTC.

As to this clonotype: This may stem from a read error, because a much larger clone lies one nucleotide away. The chain combines TRBV5-5 with TRBJ1-1; no reliable D call. The germline CDR1 and CDR2 sequences are SGHKS and YYEKEE (reference sequence). The CDR3 runs to 12 residues. Here the CDR3 reads CASSIYGGEALF. CDR3 coding DNA: TGTGCCAGCAGCATATACGGAGGTGAAGCTCTCTTT. Filled out from reference TRBV5-5 and TRBJ1-1, the complete variable domain reads DAGVTQSPTHLIKTRGQQVTLRCSPISGHKSVSWYQQVLGQGPQFIFQYYEKEERGRGNFPDRFSARQFPNYSSELNVNALLLGDSALYLCASSIYGGEALFGQGTRLTVV.

This clonotype was detected a few times. The gene calls are TRBV5-6 and TRBJ2-7, with D uncertain. CDR3 length equals 13 residues. The V gene lost 6 bases and the J gene lost 3 bases, with 13 bases spanning the gap. From germline, CDR1 is SGHDT and CDR2 YYEEEE. CDR3 region: CASNEDQDYEQYF. The CDR3 nucleotides are TGTGCCAGCAACGAGGATCAAGACTACGAGCAGTACTTC.